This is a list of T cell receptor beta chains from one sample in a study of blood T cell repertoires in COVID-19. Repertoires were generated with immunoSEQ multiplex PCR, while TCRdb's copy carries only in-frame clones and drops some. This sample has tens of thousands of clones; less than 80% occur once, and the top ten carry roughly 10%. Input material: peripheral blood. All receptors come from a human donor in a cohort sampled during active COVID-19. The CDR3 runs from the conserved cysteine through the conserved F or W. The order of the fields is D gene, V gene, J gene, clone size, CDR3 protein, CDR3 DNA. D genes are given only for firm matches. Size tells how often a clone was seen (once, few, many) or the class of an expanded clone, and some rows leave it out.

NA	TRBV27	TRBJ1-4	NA	CASSAIDRWEKLFF	TGTGCCAGCAGCGCGATAGACAGGTGGGAAAAACTGTTTTTT
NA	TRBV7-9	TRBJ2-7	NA	CASSPPSPSYEQYF	TGTGCCAGCAGCCCTCCCAGTCCTTCCTACGAGCAGTACTTC
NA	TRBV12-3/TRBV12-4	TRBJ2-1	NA	CASSFADYNEQFF	TGTGCCAGCAGTTTTGCAGACTACAATGAGCAGTTCTTC
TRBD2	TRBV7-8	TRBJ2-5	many	CASSLAIPGGLYPETQYF	TGTGCCAGCAGCTTAGCGATCCCGGGAGGGCTGTACCCAGAGACCCAGTACTTC
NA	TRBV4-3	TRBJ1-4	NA	CASSQDLKAGGNEKLFF	TGCGCCAGCAGCCAAGATTTGAAGGCCGGGGGGAATGAAAAACTGTTTTTT
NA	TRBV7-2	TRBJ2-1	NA	CASSPPLYNEQFF	TGTGCCAGCAGCCCCCCCCTCTACAATGAGCAGTTCTTC
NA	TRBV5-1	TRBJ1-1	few	CASSLERGSTEAFF	TGCGCCAGCAGCTTGGAGAGAGGGAGCACTGAAGCTTTCTTT
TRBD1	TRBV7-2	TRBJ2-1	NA	CASSVGWDRGDNEQFF	TGTGCCAGCAGCGTCGGATGGGACAGGGGTGACAATGAGCAGTTCTTC
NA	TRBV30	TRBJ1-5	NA	CAWREPAAQPQHF	TGTGCCTGGAGAGAGCCAGCGGCCCAGCCCCAGCATTTT
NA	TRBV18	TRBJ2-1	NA	CASSPSGPYNEQFF	TGTGCCAGCTCACCTTCGGGTCCCTACAATGAGCAGTTCTTC
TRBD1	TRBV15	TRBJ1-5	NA	CATSITYTGAGQPQHF	TGTGCCACCAGCATTACCTATACAGGGGCCGGTCAGCCCCAGCATTTT
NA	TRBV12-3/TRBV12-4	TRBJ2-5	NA	CVSGGGWGETQYF	TGTGTCTCAGGCGGGGGCTGGGGAGAGACCCAGTACTTC
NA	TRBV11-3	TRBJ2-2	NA	CASSLVRTGELFF	TGTGCCAGCAGCTTAGTTCGGACCGGGGAGCTGTTTTTT
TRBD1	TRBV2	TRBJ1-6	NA	CASSYRDRGTYNSPLHF	TGTGCCAGCAGTTATCGGGACAGGGGGACCTATAATTCACCCCTCCACTTT
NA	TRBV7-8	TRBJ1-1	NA	CASSPRTENTEAFF	TGTGCCAGCAGCCCGCGGACAGAGAACACTGAAGCTTTCTTT
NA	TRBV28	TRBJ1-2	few	CASSRTSLDYTF	TGTGCCAGCAGCAGGACTTCCCTCGACTACACCTTC
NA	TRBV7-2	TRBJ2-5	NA	CASSLKAVKETQYF	TGTGCCAGCAGCTTAAAAGCGGTAAAAGAGACCCAGTACTTC